The rows below give T cell receptor beta chains drawn from one sample of a study of T cell repertoires in cytomegalovirus infection. TCRdb redid the calling of the reads with MiXCR, one entry per CDR3 protein. There are some 400,000 distinct CDR3 sequences in the sample; roughly 31% occur only once, and around 13% lies in the top ten. The sequenced material came from PBMCs. The receptors originated from a human donor in good health (CMV status not recorded). Some clones in this sample may be carry-over from other donors' samples. Each CDR3 is given with its conserved first and last residue. D genes are given only for firm matches. Some rows mark clone size as missing; the rest say once, few, many or name a class of expanded clone.

>TRBV7-2|TRBJ2-3|NA|many
CASSRHRVSDTDTQYF
TGTGCCAGCAGCCGTCACAGGGTTAGTGACACAGATACGCAGTATTTT
>TRBV6-1|TRBJ1-1|NA|many
CAQQDVRKNTEAFF
TGTGCCCAGCAGGATGTCCGGAAGAACACTGAAGCTTTCTTT
>TRBV12-3/TRBV12-4|TRBJ2-7|NA|NA
CAISLAGYEQYF
TGTGCCATCAGTTTAGCCGGGTACGAGCAGTACTTC
>TRBV10-3|TRBJ2-3|TRBD2|many
CAIGVGRGADLPTDTQYF
TGTGCCATCGGAGTCGGGCGGGGGGCCGATTTGCCCACAGATACGCAGTATTTT
>TRBV15|TRBJ1-2|NA|few
CATSLEGGLGYGYTF
TGTGCCACCAGCCTGGAGGGTGGTCTCGGGTATGGCTACACCTTC
>TRBV5-5|TRBJ2-7|NA|NA
CDSSLVLSERYEQYF
TGTGACAGCAGCTTGGTTTTATCAGAAAGGTACGAGCAGTACTTC
>TRBV7-8|TRBJ2-7|NA|few
CASSLAHGAYEQYF
TGTGCCAGCAGCTTAGCGCACGGAGCCTACGAGCAGTACTTC
>TRBV7-2|TRBJ2-7|TRBD1|NA
CASSLVPRQGRPHF
TGTGCCAGCAGCTTAGTACCCCGACAGGGCCGGCCGCACTTC
>TRBV4-2|TRBJ1-5|TRBD1|NA
CASSQEDRDNQPQHF
TGTGCCAGCAGCCAGGAAGACAGGGACAATCAGCCCCAGCATTTT
>TRBV24-1|TRBJ2-7|NA|few
CATSAPGGRDEQYF
TGTGCCACCAGTGCCCCCGGGGGCCGGGACGAGCAGTACTTC
>TRBV10-3|TRBJ2-5|NA|few
CAISQGHQETQYF
TGTGCCATCAGTCAAGGCCACCAAGAGACCCAGTACTTC
>TRBV19|TRBJ1-5|NA|NA
CASTWTPGNQPHHF
TGTGCCAGTACCTGGACCCCGGGCAATCAGCCCCATCATTTT
>TRBV10-3|TRBJ2-3|TRBD2|NA
CAISESMAPGLAGTPDTQYF
TGTGCCATCAGTGAGTCGATGGCACCAGGACTAGCGGGGACCCCAGATACGCAGTATTTT
>TRBV6-6|TRBJ1-5|NA|NA
CASSYSGGVGNQPQNF
TGTGCCAGCAGTTACTCTGGGGGCGTCGGCAATCAGCCCCAGAATTTT
>TRBV5-3|TRBJ2-3|TRBD2|NA
CASSGELNTQYF
TGTGCCAGCAGCGGGGAACTTAATACGCAGTATTTT
>TRBV20-1|TRBJ1-6|TRBD1|NA
CSATGQVGYNSPLHF
TGCAGTGCTACGGGACAGGTGGGATATAATTCACCCCTCCACTTT
>TRBV12-3/TRBV12-4|TRBJ1-4|NA|NA
CASSLMLASTGFPEKLFF
TGTGCCAGCAGTTTAATGCTAGCCAGCACGGGCTTCCCCGAAAAACTGTTTTTT
>TRBV12-3/TRBV12-4|TRBJ2-3|TRBD2|many
CASSLLAGGQGTQYF
TGTGCCAGCAGTTTACTAGCGGGGGGGCAGGGTACGCAGTATTTT
>TRBV27|TRBJ1-5|NA|many
CASSLSGDQPQHF
TGTGCCAGCAGTTTATCTGGTGATCAGCCCCAGCATTTT
>TRBV13|TRBJ1-6|TRBD1|NA
CASSRQGNSPLHF
TGTGCCAGCAGCCGACAGGGGAACTCACCCCTCCACTTT